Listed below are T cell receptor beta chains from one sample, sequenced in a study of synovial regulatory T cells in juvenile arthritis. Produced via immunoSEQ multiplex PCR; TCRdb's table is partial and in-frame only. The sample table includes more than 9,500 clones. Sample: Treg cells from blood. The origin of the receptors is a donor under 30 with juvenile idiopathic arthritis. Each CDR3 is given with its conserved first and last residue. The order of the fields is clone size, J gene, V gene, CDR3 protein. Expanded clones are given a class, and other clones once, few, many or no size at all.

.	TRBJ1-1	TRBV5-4	CASSPIDRGETEAFF
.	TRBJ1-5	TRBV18	CASSSAYDRGNQPQHF
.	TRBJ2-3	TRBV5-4	CASSSGLGGASTDTQYF
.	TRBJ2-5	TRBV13	CASSWGGGETQYF
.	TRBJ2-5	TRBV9	CASSGTGESEQYF
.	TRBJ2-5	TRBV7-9	CASSLGGEETQYF
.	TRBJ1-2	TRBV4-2	CASSQTTGGSGYTF
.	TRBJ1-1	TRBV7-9	CASSSPGRGRLTRREAFF
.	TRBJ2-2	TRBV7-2	CASSLDRGFVGELFF
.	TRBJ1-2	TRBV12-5	CASGPGTGSGGYTF
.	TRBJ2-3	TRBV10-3	CATGTSGSGRTDTQYF
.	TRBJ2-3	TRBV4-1	CASSRDPIITDTQYF
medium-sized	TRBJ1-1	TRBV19	CASRKRFTEAFF
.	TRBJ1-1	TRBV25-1	CASSAFGDTEAFF
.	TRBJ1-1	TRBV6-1	CASRHGTANTEAFF
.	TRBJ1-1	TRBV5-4	CASSLGDRVLNTEAFF
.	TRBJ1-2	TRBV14	CASSQDGYGYTF
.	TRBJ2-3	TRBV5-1	CASSLAAGSDTQYF
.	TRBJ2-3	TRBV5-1	CASSRTLEGPTDTQYF
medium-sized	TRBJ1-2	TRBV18	CASSPKWALTGQNYGYTF
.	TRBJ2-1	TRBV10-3	CAISSELEQFF
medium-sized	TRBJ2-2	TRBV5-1	CASSLVGTGELFF
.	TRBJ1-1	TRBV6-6	CASSYSRDTEAFF
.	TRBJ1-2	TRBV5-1	CASSDGGGLNYGYTF
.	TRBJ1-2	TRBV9	CASRKTGGYGYTF
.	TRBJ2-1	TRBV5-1	CASSALAGGTYNEQFF
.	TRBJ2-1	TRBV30	CAWEGLAGGGEQFF
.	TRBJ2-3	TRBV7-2	CASSKYQGTDTQYF
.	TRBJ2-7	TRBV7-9	CASSLTGVRGEQYF
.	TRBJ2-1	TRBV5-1	CASSPTPDRYNEQFF
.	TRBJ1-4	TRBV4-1	CASSTRTDEKLFF
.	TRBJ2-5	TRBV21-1	CASSHSSGTGGYEQYF
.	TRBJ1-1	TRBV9	CASSVSPDRYTEAFF
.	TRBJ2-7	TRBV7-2	CASSLIAGAYEQYF
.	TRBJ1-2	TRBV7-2	CASRINSRDRIYGYTF
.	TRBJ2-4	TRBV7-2	CASSSGQGNIQYF
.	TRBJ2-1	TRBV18	CASSPPWDNEQFF
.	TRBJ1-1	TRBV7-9	CASSSTPGGEAFF
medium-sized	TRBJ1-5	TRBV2	CASGIGQPQHF
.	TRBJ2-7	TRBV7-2	CASSLGRIRNEQYF
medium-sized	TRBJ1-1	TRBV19	CASSPSPGAAFF
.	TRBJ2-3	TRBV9	CASSPTAGALGTDTQYF
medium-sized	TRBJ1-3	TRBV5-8	CASSWSGAGNTIYF